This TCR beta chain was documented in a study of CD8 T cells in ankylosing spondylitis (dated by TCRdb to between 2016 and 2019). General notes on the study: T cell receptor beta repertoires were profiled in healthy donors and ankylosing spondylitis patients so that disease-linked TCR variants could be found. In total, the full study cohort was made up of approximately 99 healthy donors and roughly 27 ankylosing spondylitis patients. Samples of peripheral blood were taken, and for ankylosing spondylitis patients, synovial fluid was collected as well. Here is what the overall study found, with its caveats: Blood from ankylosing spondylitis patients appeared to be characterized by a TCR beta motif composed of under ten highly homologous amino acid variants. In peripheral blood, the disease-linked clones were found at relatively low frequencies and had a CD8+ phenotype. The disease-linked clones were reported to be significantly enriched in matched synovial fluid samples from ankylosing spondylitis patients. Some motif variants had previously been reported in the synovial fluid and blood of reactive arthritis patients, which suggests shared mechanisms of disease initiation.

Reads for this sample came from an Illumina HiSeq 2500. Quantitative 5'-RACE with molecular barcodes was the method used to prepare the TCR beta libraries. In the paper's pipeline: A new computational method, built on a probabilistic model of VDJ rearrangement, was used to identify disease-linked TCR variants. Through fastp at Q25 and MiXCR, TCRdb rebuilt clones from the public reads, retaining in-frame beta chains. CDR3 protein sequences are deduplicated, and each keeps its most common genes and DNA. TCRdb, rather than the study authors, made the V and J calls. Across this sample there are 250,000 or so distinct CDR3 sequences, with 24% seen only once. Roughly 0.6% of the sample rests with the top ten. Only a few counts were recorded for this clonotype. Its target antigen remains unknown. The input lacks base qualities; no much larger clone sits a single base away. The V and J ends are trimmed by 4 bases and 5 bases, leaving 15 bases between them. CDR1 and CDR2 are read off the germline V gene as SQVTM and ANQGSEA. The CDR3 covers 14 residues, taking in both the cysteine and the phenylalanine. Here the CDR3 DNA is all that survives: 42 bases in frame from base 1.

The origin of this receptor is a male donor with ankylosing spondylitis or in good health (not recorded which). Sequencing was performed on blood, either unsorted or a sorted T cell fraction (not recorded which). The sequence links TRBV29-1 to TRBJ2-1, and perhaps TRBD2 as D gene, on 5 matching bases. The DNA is TGCAGCGTTGCTTCTAGCACAGCAGACAATGAGCAGTTCTTC. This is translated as CSVASSTADNEQFF.